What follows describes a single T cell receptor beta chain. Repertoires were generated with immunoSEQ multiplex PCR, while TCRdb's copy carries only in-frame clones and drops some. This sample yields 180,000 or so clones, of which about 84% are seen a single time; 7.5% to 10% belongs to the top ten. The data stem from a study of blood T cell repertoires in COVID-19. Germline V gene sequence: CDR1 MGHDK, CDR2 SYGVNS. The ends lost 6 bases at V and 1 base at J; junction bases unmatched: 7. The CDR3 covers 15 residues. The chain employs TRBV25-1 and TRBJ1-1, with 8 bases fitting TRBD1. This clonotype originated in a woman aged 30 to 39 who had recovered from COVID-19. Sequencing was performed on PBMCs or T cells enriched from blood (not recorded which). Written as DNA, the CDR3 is TGTGCCAGCAGCCCGGACAGGGTTCAGAACACTGAAGCTTTCTTT. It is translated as CASSPDRVQNTEAFF. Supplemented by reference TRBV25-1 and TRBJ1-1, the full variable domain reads EADIYQTPRYLVIGTGKKITLECSQTMGHDKMYWYQQDPGMELHLIHYSYGVNSTEKGDLSSESTVSRIRTEHFPLTLESARPSHTSQYLCASSPDRVQNTEAFFGQGTRLTVV.